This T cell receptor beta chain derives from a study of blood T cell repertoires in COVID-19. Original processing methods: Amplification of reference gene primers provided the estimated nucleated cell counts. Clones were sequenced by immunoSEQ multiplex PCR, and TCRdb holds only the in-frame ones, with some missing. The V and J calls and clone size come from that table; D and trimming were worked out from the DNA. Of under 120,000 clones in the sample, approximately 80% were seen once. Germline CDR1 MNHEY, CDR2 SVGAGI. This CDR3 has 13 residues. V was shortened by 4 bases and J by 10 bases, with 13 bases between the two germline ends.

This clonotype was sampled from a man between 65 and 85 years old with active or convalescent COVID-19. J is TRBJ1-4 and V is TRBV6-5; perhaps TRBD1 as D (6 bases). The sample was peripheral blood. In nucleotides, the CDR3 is TGTGCCAGCAGTTCATACAGGGCAGGAAAACTGTTTTTT. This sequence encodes CASSSYRAGKLFF.